Sequencing of this T cell receptor (beta chain) was carried out in a study of T-cell memory formation after mild COVID-19. Broader study findings: CD4+ contracting clones lay mainly in CM and EM, CD8+ ones in EMRA. Later expanders leaned toward CD4+, whereas clones contracting from day 15 to 85 were balanced CD4/CD8. Cross-reactive memory seemingly joined, as some responding clones were found in pre-infection memory. Whether second-wave clones peaking at day 37 were SARS-CoV-2 specific went unconfirmed.

This clonotype has more than one count but fewer than ten. The antigen is undetermined. TCRdb reanalysed the 5' RACE reads using MiXCR and keeps one entry per CDR3 protein. The sample consists of 170,000 or so distinct CDR3 sequences, about 22% of them appearing once. CDR3 length: 13 amino acids. The germline V gene has CDR1 SNHLY and CDR2 FYNNEI. With 7 bases clipped from V and 1 base from J, the junction kept 3 bases outside the gene matches. This TCR was recovered from an adult woman who had mild COVID-19 (a few samples of this study predate the infection). Cell type and time point are not known. The source material was PBMCs or a T cell subset sorted from them (not recorded which). The chain joins TRBV2 to TRBJ2-7, with 8 bases lining up with TRBD1. CDR3 in amino acids: CASITGGSYEQYF. As DNA, the CDR3 is TGTGCCAGCATTACAGGGGGGTCCTACGAGCAGTACTTC.